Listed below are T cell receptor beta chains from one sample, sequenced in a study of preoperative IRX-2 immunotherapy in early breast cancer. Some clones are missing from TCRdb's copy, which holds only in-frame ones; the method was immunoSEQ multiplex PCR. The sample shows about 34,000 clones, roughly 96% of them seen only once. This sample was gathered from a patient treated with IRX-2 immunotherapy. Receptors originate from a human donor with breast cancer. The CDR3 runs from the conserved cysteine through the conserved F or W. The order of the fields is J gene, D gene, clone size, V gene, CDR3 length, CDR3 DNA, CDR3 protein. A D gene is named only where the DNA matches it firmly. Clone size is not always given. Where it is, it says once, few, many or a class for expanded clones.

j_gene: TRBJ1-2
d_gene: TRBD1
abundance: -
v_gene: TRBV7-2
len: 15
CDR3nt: TGTGCCAGCAGCTCAGGGGGACTCCTGGGGTATGGCTACACCTTC
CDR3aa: CASSSGGLLGYGYTF

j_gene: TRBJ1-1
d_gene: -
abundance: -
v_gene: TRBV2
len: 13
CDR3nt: TGTGCCAGCAGGCTGTTTCTGTCCACTGAAGCTTTCTTT
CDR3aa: CASRLFLSTEAFF

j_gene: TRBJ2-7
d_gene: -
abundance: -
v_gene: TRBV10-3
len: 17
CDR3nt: TGTGCCATCGGGGGACAGGAGAACTTAGCGGGGGTGGGGAAGCAGTACTTC
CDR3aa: CAIGGQENLAGVGKQYF

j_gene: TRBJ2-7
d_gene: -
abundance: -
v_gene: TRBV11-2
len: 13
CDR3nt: TGTGCCAGCAGCTTCGGACTTGCCTACGAGCAGTACTTC
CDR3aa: CASSFGLAYEQYF

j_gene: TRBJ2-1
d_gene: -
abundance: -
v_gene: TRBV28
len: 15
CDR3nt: TGTGCCAGCACCCTGGGGGGGGCAGGCTCCAATGAGCAGTTCTTC
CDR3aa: CASTLGGAGSNEQFF

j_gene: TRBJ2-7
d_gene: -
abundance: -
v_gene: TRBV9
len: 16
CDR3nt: TGTGCCAGCAGCGTAGCTGGGACGGGGGTCTCCTACGAGCAGTACTTC
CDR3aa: CASSVAGTGVSYEQYF

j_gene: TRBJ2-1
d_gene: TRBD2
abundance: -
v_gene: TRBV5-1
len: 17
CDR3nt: TGCGCCAGCAGCTTGGAGGGTAGCGGGAGCTCCTACAATGAGCAGTTCTTC
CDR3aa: CASSLEGSGSSYNEQFF

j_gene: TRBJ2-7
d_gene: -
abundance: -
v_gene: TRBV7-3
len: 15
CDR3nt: TGTGCCAGCAGCTTAGGGGCTAGCCCTTACTACGAGCAGTACTTC
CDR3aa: CASSLGASPYYEQYF

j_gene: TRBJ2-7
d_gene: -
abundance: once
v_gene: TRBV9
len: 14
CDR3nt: TGTGCCAGCAGCGTAGGGCTAGCCACCTACGAGCAGTACTTC
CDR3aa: CASSVGLATYEQYF

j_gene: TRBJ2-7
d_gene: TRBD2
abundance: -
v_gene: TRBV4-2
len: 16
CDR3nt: TGTGCCAGCAGCCAAGATCCTAGCGGGAGGGCCCACGAGCAGTACTTC
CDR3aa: CASSQDPSGRAHEQYF

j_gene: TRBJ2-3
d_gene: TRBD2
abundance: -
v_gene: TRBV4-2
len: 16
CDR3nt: TGTGCCAGCAGCCCCCTAGCGGGGGCCCCCACAGATACGCAGTATTTT
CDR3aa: CASSPLAGAPTDTQYF

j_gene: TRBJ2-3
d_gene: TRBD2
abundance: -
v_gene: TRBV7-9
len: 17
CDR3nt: TGTGCCAGCAGCTTGGACGCGGGGGGGCGGAGCACAGATACGCAGTATTTT
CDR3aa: CASSLDAGGRSTDTQYF

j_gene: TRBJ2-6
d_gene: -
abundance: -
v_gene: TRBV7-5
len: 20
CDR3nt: TGTGCCAGAAGCTTAGTGGGGGGGGTAGAGGGATTCAGTGGGGCCAACGTCCTGACTTTC
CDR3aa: CARSLVGGVEGFSGANVLTF